The rows below give T cell receptor beta chains drawn from one sample of a study of blood T cell repertoires in COVID-19. Repertoires were generated with immunoSEQ multiplex PCR, while TCRdb's copy carries only in-frame clones and drops some. The profile shows 340,000 or so clones, around 86% of them singletons. The specimen sequenced was peripheral blood. Receptors were obtained from a man aged 45-60 years with active or convalescent COVID-19. Both conserved end residues are part of each CDR3.

CDR3	V	J
CASTRQGTKNYGYTF	TRBV19	TRBJ1-2
CASRPQGQGTNYGYTF	TRBV27	TRBJ1-2
CASSLAQGRRYGYTF	TRBV18	TRBJ1-2
CASSNRGLGYEQYF	TRBV19	TRBJ2-7
CAWSVTPGAGNTIYF	TRBV30	TRBJ1-3
CASSPREFANEQFF	TRBV4-1	TRBJ2-1
CASSIRRSAGDETQYF	TRBV19	TRBJ2-5
CASSPIGQINEQFF	TRBV9	TRBJ2-1
CASGDSPGLAGKFSNNEQFF	TRBV21-1	TRBJ2-1
CAWTLGASGGSYEQYF	TRBV30	TRBJ2-7
CASSLAPGQGGTEAFF	TRBV27	TRBJ1-1
CASSVNRDRIGKLFF	TRBV19	TRBJ1-4
CASSIADRKLVELFF	TRBV5-4	TRBJ1-4
CASSYGSGSKDEQFF	TRBV7-9	TRBJ2-1
CASSVGLRGTNEKLFF	TRBV9	TRBJ1-4
CASSGTGRYNEQFF	TRBV18	TRBJ2-1
CASSLGTSGGRQFF	TRBV7-2	TRBJ2-1
CASSQDRASSQYF	TRBV6-4	TRBJ2-4
CASSLIGDRDTEAFF	TRBV5-1	TRBJ1-1
CASSASGSGGELFF	TRBV9	TRBJ2-2
CASSIGPGTPQETQYF	TRBV19	TRBJ2-5
CASSPPGDYNEQFF	TRBV18	TRBJ2-1
CASSLNGVQETQYF	TRBV7-8	TRBJ2-5
CASSPSRGLAGAQRETQYF	TRBV18	TRBJ2-5
CASSSRTGVNTGELFF	TRBV14	TRBJ2-2
CASSMQGQFATNEKLFF	TRBV27	TRBJ1-4
CAWGQVGTQYF	TRBV30	TRBJ2-3
CASSETPGEYEQYF	TRBV10-1	TRBJ2-7
CASSGFGTSGTDSYNEQFF	TRBV7-9	TRBJ2-1
CASSLVGDGNQPQHF	TRBV5-1	TRBJ1-5
CASSYSRGEGSPLHF	TRBV6-5	TRBJ1-6
CASSPQTNSIPDTQYF	TRBV18	TRBJ2-3
CASSSEGQASYEQYF	TRBV5-1	TRBJ2-7
CASSPGGLAGSEDEQYF	TRBV28	TRBJ2-7
CAISGRHLAPTYEQYF	TRBV10-3	TRBJ2-7
CATRTGGNTEAFF	TRBV2	TRBJ1-1
CASSPLRGHHPGYTF	TRBV11-2	TRBJ1-2
CASSPRTGASYEQYF	TRBV5-5	TRBJ2-7
CAWSVRGIQPQHF	TRBV30	TRBJ1-5
CASTLQGVGSYEQYF	TRBV6-6	TRBJ2-7
CASSIEVTSGVGYEQYF	TRBV19	TRBJ2-7
CASSLGGRAFDEQFF	TRBV5-1	TRBJ2-1
CASSRADRDNSYEQYF	TRBV4-2	TRBJ2-7
CASMVSANTGELFF	TRBV6-4	TRBJ2-2
CASSSGDYNEQFF	TRBV11-3	TRBJ2-1
CASSRGTSGSLNEQFF	TRBV7-8	TRBJ2-1
CASSVPKTGISTNEQFF	TRBV2	TRBJ2-1
CASSISGNPNYGYTF	TRBV19	TRBJ1-2
CASSFSQGRYNSPLHF	TRBV7-9	TRBJ1-6
CASSLWARESNEKLFF	TRBV5-5	TRBJ1-4
CASSPLAGGPPDTQYF	TRBV3-1/TRBV3-2	TRBJ2-3
CASSLAPGASGYTF	TRBV5-1	TRBJ1-2
CASSKAEGYGYTF	TRBV27	TRBJ1-2
CASSRTEVSGYTF	TRBV11-2	TRBJ1-2
CASSQVGGSSYNSPLHF	TRBV14	TRBJ1-6